Sequencing of this T cell receptor (beta chain) was carried out in a study of T cell repertoires in aging, cancer and after chemotherapy. Germline V gives CDR1 SGDLS, CDR2 YYNGEE. The CDR3 contains 15 residues. Trimming removed 0 bases at V and 4 bases at J, with 11 bases between. A mixed TRB-A/B primer pool amplified rearranged TRB by multiplex touch-down PCR. Each CDR3 protein is one row after TCRdb ran MiXCR on the multiplex PCR reads. The sample has thousands of distinct CDR3 sequences; 23% are singletons. Study findings and constraints: In cancer patients, declining TCR diversity with age involved lost richness and lost evenness.

This clonotype was observed a handful of times. Antigen unknown. TCR beta rearrangements were amplified from peripheral blood genomic DNA. Specimen: blood. This TCR derives from a human donor with a blood cancer. The donor label of this sample is uncertain. The chain uses TRBV9 and TRBJ1-3; possible D gene TRBD1, 5 bases. The CDR3 DNA is TGTGCCAGCAGCGTAGTAGCGGGGGACGGAAACACCATATATTTT. Translation gives CASSVVAGDGNTIYF.